This T cell receptor beta chain originates from a study of tumor-infiltrating lymphocytes in primary liver carcinoma. In the study overall: Samples returned roughly 3.65 to 8 million productive TCRbeta reads, a yield that was similar across tissue types.

Both RNA and DNA were isolated together from roughly 20-30 mg of bulk tissue that had not been sorted. Primary liver carcinoma in the patients was surgically resected. Comment on this clonotype: Its antigen is not known. Relative to the germline gene, one junction end is altered; a read error may explain this.

Findings and caveats of the study: Reduced overlap was seen in tumor-adjacent and tumor-blood pairs versus tumor region pairs. Relative to blood, tumors carried a significantly larger fraction of the repertoire in their top 250 clones (p = 0.039).

A constant-region primer primed TCR beta cDNA synthesis from 500 to 550 ng of total RNA. Libraries for TCR beta were built through three nested multiplex PCR rounds, which together made up a slightly modified ARM-PCR procedure. Two initial PCR rounds of about 10 cycles each paired TRBV1-TRBV30 forward primers with a C-beta reverse primer. Via MiXCR, TCRdb re-called the multiplex PCR reads, giving one row per CDR3 protein. The sample shows fewer than 200,000 distinct CDR3 sequences, 85% of them seen only once. CDR1 SGHAT and CDR2 FQDESV come from the germline V gene (reference sequence). This CDR3 spans 15 amino acids.

The sequenced sample was tumor tissue from primary liver carcinoma. The origin of this receptor is a man aged 40-49 years with primary liver carcinoma and hepatitis B virus infection. The chain recombines TRBV11-1 with TRBJ1-1; maybe TRBD1 (6 bases). CDR3 in DNA: TGTGCCAGCATCTTAGCAGGGGATAGGAACACTGAAGCTTTCTTT. Translation: CASILAGDRNTEAFF. The variable domain in full, with the rest retrieved from reference TRBV11-1 and TRBJ1-1, is EAEVAQSPRYKITEKSQAVAFWCDPISGHATLYWYRQILGQGPELLVQFQDESVVDDSQLPKDRFSAERLKGVDSTLKIQPAELGDSAMYLCASILAGDRNTEAFFGQGTRLTVV.